Below, 20 T cell receptor beta chains from the same sample are listed, as sequenced in a study of shared T cell receptors in the human thymus. Using immunoSEQ multiplex PCR, the repertoire was profiled, and TCRdb retains in-frame clones only, with some absent. The sample comprises approximately 760,000 clones, approximately 85% of which are singletons, and over 0.008% rests with the top ten. These records were also assigned to another study, of human thymus T cells.

The specimen was thymocytes. All receptors derive from a girl less than two years old with a congenital heart defect.

As for this clone: This specimen includes other DNA sequences encoding the same CDR3. The chain employs TRBV20-1 and TRBJ1-1; D call uncertain. CDR1 DFQATT and CDR2 SNEGSKA come from the germline V gene (reference sequence). The V gene lost 5 bases and the J gene lost 1 base, with 5 bases spanning the gap. The CDR3 runs 11 residues. The DNA for the CDR3 is TGCAGTGCTCGTCCGAACACTGAAGCTTTCTTT. Its protein is CSARPNTEAFF.

The J gene is TRBJ2-3, the V gene TRBV11-2; the D gene is possibly TRBD2 (6 bases). Germline CDR1 SGHAT, CDR2 FQNNGV. The V end lost 6 bases, the J end lost 0 bases, and 13 bases lay between the germline ends. The CDR3 runs to 15 residues. CDR3 bases: TGTGCCAGCAGTTCCGCCGGGACTAGCACAGATACGCAGTATTTT. It codes for CASSSAGTSTDTQYF.

The chain carries TRBV18 and TRBJ2-5; TRBD2 is a possible D gene (7 bases). Looked up from germline, CDR1 is KGHSH and CDR2 is LQKENI. The CDR3 extends over 14 amino acids. Between the trimmed V and J ends, which lost 3 bases and 4 bases, there was a span of 12 bases. The CDR3 bases are TGTGCCAGCTCACCTGGGGGGGCCCCAGAGACCCAGTACTTC. As protein: CASSPGGAPETQYF.

The J gene is TRBJ1-2, the V gene TRBV19; 7 bases align to TRBD1. Germline lookup yields CDR1 LNHDA and CDR2 SQIVND (reference sequence). J gave up 6 bases and V 4 bases, and 8 bases lay outside the gene matches. CDR3 length: 14 amino acids. CDR3 nucleotides: TGTGCCAGTAGTAAACTACAGGGGTTGGATGGCTACACCTTC. Translation gives CASSKLQGLDGYTF.

CDR3 sequence: CASRLGHQGETQYF. CDR3 DNA sequence: TGTGCCAGCAGATTAGGTCACCAGGGAGAGACCCAGTACTTC. This chain joins TRBV27 and TRBJ2-5; a possible D gene is TRBD1 (5 bases). The CDR3 spans 14 residues. Per germline, CDR1 MNHEY and CDR2 SMNVEV (reference sequence). V was clipped by 6 bases and J by 4 bases, with 15 bases between them.

The CDR3 sequence: CASSLREGKGYTF. The CDR3 coding sequence is TGCGCCAGCAGCCTACGGGAGGGGAAGGGCTACACCTTC. The chain employs TRBV5-1 and TRBJ1-2, with D possibly being TRBD1 (5 bases). Germline CDR1 SGHRS, CDR2 YFSETQ. Trimming took off 4 bases at V and 8 bases at J, with 15 bases between the two ends. The length of the CDR3 is 13 residues.

The chain couples TRBV25-1 to TRBJ2-3, with a tentative D call TRBD2 (6 bases). Deletions cut 1 base from V and 8 bases from J, with 16 bases between. The CDR3 sequence is 15 residues long. Germline CDR1 is MGHDK and CDR2 is SYGVNS. CDR3 residues: CASSESWGDRRTQYF. The CDR3 DNA reads TGTGCCAGCAGTGAATCGTGGGGGGATCGGCGTACGCAGTATTTT.

CDR3 in amino acids: CASSLYGDAGQPQHF. In nucleotides, the CDR3 is TGCGCCAGCAGCTTGTACGGGGATGCGGGTCAGCCCCAGCATTTT. This chain uses TRBV5-1 with TRBJ1-5; D not certain. The germline V and J ends were trimmed by 1 base and 6 bases, with 14 bases remaining between them. The CDR3 has 15 amino acids. In germline, CDR1 is SGHRS, CDR2 YFSETQ.

This clone appeared a few times. The V call is TRBV19, the J call TRBJ1-6, with 10 bases identical to TRBD1. The CDR3 spans 15 residues. With V trimmed by 6 bases and J by 9 bases, 8 bases remained unmatched. The germline gives CDR1 LNHDA, CDR2 SQIVND (reference sequence). This chain's CDR3 is CASSPGQGYSSPLHF. The DNA of the CDR3 is TGTGCCAGTAGCCCGGGACAGGGGTACAGTTCACCCCTCCACTTT. Drawing the rest from reference TRBV19 and TRBJ1-6, the complete variable domain is DGGITQSPKYLFRKEGQNVTLSCEQNLNHDAMYWYRQDPGQGLRLIYYSQIVNDFQKGDIAEGYSVSREKKESFPLTVTSAQKNPTAFYLCASSPGQGYSSPLHFGNGTRLTVT.

The J gene is TRBJ2-2, the V gene TRBV19; 11 bases map to TRBD1. Looked up from germline, CDR1 is LNHDA and CDR2 is SQIVND (reference sequence). Trimming at V came to 0 bases and at J to 6 bases, leaving 6 bases not matched to a gene. The CDR3 runs 17 residues. The CDR3 reads CASSIDWTGGASGELFF. The CDR3 DNA sequence: TGTGCCAGTAGTATAGATTGGACAGGGGGCGCGTCCGGGGAGCTGTTTTTT.

The chain recombines TRBV7-9 with TRBJ1-2, with TRBD1 matching 8 bases. Germline V lookup: CDR1 SEHNR, CDR2 FQNEAQ (reference sequence). The CDR3 is made up of 15 amino acids. Losses at the gene ends were 5 bases for V and 6 bases for J; bases not matched to a gene: 11. The CDR3, as DNA: TGTGCCAGCAGCCGAGCAAGGGGGACAGGCGATGGCTACACCTTC. This gives the protein CASSRARGTGDGYTF.

The V call is TRBV25-1, the J call TRBJ1-1, with D possibly being TRBD1 (5 bases). The V end lost 6 bases, the J end lost 0 bases, and 11 bases lay between the germline ends. The CDR3 runs to 14 residues. The germline V gene has CDR1 MGHDK and CDR2 SYGVNS. The CDR3: CASSWGGMNTEAFF. The DNA of the CDR3 is TGTGCCAGCAGCTGGGGGGGGATGAACACTGAAGCTTTCTTT. The whole variable domain, filled in from reference TRBV25-1 and TRBJ1-1, reads EADIYQTPRYLVIGTGKKITLECSQTMGHDKMYWYQQDPGMELHLIHYSYGVNSTEKGDLSSESTVSRIRTEHFPLTLESARPSHTSQYLCASSWGGMNTEAFFGQGTRLTVV.

The V gene is TRBV2, the J gene TRBJ1-5, with TRBD1 matching over 7 bases. Germline loops: CDR1 SNHLY, CDR2 FYNNEI. This CDR3 region has 14 residues. Trimming cost V 6 bases and J 7 bases; bases outside gene matches: 9. The CDR3 reads CASSDRAGRQPQHF. The CDR3 bases are TGTGCCAGCAGCGACAGGGCCGGAAGGCAGCCCCAGCATTTT.

V gene TRBV28 combines with J gene TRBJ1-1; D is perhaps TRBD1 (5 bases). The CDR3 length is 18 residues. Per the germline V gene, CDR1 is MDHEN and CDR2 is SYDVKM. Trimming left V 4 bases short and J 4 bases short, with 25 bases between. The CDR3 is CASSWGLRQNLIRTEAFF. The CDR3 nucleotides are TGTGCCAGCAGTTGGGGCTTGAGACAAAATTTAATTCGCACTGAAGCTTTCTTT.

The J gene is TRBJ1-5, the V gene TRBV9, with TRBD1 matching 7 bases. The CDR3 length is 18 residues. CDR1 is SGDLS and CDR2 is YYNGEE in the germline V gene. J was trimmed by 7 bases and V by 3 bases; bases with no gene match: 19. Here the CDR3 reads CASSAPCVVQGKHQPQHF. CDR3 DNA: TGTGCCAGCAGCGCCCCATGCGTGGTACAGGGGAAGCACCAGCCCCAGCATTTT.

V is TRBV5-5 and J is TRBJ2-2; 10 bases are shared with TRBD1. Losses at the gene ends were 0 bases for V and 4 bases for J; bases not matched to a gene: 6. The CDR3 loop spans 17 amino acids. From germline, CDR1 is SGHKS and CDR2 YYEKEE (reference sequence). CDR3 sequence reads: CASSLEGRQGATGELFF. The CDR3 nucleotides are TGTGCCAGCAGCTTGGAGGGTAGACAGGGGGCCACCGGGGAGCTGTTTTTT. The full variable domain, with the rest looked up from reference TRBV5-5 and TRBJ2-2, is DAGVTQSPTHLIKTRGQQVTLRCSPISGHKSVSWYQQVLGQGPQFIFQYYEKEERGRGNFPDRFSARQFPNYSSELNVNALLLGDSALYLCASSLEGRQGATGELFFGEGSRLTVL.

DNA for the CDR3: TGCAGCGTGGGGGGACGCCCGCTAGCCAAAAACATTCAGTACTTC. It specifies CSVGGRPLAKNIQYF. The J gene is TRBJ2-4, the V gene TRBV29-1; the D gene is possibly TRBD2 (6 bases). This CDR3 is 15 amino acids long. Germline V gene data show CDR1 as SQVTM and CDR2 as ANQGSEA. V lost 6 bases to trimming and J lost 0 bases, with 15 bases between them.

The J gene is TRBJ1-2, the V gene TRBV6-5; the match to TRBD1 covers 7 bases. The V segment lost 2 bases and the J segment 2 bases; nucleotides outside the gene matches: 8. This CDR3 region has 16 residues. In germline, CDR1 is MNHEY, CDR2 SVGAGI. DNA of the CDR3: TGTGCCAGCAGTTACCAGTCGGGACAGACGAACTATGGCTACACCTTC. Its protein is CASSYQSGQTNYGYTF.

The V call is TRBV28, the J call TRBJ2-7; no clear D gene. The length of the CDR3 is 13 residues. Germline assignment: CDR1 MDHEN and CDR2 SYDVKM. Trimming pared 6 bases from V and 6 bases from J, leaving 15 bases between. CDR3 region: CASSRDPGCEQYF. CDR3 DNA: TGTGCCAGCAGCCGCGACCCCGGGTGCGAGCAGTACTTC.

Worth noting for this clone: Other DNA sequences from this sample encode an identical CDR3 as well. The chain links TRBV6-1 to TRBJ1-4, with 10 bases identical to TRBD1. This CDR3 region has 13 residues. J gave up 5 bases and V 7 bases, and 1 base lay outside the gene matches. CDR1 MNHNS and CDR2 SASEGT come from the germline V gene. The CDR3 DNA sequence: TGTGCCAGCACGGGACAGGGGAATGAAAAACTGTTTTTT. Its protein product is CASTGQGNEKLFF.